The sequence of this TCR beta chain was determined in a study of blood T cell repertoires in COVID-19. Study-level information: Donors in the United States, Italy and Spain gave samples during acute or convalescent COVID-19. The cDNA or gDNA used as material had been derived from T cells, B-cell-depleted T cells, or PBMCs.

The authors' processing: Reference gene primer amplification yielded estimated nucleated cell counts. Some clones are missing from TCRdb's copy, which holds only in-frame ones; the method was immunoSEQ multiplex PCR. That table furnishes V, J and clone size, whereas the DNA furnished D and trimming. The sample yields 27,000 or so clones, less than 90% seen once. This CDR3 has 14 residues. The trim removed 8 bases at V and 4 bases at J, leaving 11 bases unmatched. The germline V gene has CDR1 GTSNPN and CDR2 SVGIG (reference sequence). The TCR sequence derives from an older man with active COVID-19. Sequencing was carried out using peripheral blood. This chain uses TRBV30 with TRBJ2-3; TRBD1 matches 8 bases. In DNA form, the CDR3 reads TGTGCCGGAAACGACAGGGGTAGGGCAGATACGCAGTATTTT. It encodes CAGNDRGRADTQYF.